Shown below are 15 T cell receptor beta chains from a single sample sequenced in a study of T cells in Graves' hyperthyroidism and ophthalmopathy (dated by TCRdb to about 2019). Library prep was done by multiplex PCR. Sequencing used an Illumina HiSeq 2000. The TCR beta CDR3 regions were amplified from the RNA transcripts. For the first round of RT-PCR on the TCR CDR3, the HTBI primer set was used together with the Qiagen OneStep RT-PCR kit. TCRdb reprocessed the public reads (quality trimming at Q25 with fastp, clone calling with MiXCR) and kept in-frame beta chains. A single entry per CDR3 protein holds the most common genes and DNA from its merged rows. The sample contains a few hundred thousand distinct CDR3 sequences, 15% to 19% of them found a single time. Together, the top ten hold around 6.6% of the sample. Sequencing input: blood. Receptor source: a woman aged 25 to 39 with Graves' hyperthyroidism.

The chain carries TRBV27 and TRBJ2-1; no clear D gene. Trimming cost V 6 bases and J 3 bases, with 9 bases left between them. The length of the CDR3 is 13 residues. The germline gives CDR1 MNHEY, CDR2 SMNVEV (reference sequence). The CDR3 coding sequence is TGTGCCAGCAGCGACTCCAACTACAATGAGCAGTTCTTC. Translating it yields CASSDSNYNEQFF.

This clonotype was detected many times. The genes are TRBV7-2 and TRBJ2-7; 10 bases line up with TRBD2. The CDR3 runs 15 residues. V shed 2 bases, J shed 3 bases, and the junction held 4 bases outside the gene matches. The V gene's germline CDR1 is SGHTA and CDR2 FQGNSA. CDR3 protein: CASSLTSGTFYEQYF. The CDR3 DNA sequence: TGTGCCAGCAGCTTAACTAGCGGGACCTTCTACGAGCAGTACTTC.

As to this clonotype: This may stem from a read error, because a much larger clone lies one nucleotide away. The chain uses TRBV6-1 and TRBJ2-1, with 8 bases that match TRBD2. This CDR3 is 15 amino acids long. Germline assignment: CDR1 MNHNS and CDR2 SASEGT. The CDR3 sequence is CASIPAGELYNERFF. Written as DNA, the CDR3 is TGTGCCAGCATTCCAGCGGGAGAACTCTACAATGAGCGGTTCTTC.

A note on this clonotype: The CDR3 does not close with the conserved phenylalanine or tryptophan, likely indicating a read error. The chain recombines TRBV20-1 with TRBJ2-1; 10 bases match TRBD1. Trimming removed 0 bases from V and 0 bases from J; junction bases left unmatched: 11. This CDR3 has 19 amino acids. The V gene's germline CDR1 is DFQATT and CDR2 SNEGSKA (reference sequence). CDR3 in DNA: TGCAGTGCTAGAGATCCGGGGGGACAGGGGCCAAGCTCCTACAATGAGCAGTTCCTC. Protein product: CSARDPGGQGPSSYNEQFL.

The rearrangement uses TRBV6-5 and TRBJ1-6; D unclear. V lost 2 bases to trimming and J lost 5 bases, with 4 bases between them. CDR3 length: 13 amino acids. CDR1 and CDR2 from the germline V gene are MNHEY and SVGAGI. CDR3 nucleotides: TGTGCCAGCAGTTACAGCGATAATTCACCCCTCCACTTT. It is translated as CASSYSDNSPLHF.

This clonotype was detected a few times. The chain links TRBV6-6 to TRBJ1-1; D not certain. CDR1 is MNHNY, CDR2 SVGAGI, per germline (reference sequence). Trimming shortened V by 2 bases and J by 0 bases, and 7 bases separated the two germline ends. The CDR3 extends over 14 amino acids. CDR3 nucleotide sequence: TGTGCCAGCAGTTACCGTCAGATGAACACTGAAGCTTTCTTT. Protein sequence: CASSYRQMNTEAFF.

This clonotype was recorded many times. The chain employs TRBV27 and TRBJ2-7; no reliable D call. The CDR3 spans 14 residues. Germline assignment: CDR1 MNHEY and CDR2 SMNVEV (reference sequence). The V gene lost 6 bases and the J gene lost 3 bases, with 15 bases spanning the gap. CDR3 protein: CASSLRGRSYEQYF. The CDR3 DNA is TGTGCCAGCAGCCTTCGTGGGCGGAGCTACGAGCAGTACTTC.

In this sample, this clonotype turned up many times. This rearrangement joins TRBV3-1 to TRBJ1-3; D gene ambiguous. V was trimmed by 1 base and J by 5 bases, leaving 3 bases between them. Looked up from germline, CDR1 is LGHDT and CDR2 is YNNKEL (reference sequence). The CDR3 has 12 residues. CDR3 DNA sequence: TGTGCCAGCAGCCAAGCCCGAAACACCATATATTTT. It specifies CASSQARNTIYF.

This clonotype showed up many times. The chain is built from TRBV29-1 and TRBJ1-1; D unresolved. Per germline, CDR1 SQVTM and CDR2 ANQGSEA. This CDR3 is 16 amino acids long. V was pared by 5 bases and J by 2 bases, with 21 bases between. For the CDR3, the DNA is TGCAGCGTTAGAGAGGCTAGACGGAACTTAAACACTGAAGCTTTCTTT. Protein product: CSVREARRNLNTEAFF.

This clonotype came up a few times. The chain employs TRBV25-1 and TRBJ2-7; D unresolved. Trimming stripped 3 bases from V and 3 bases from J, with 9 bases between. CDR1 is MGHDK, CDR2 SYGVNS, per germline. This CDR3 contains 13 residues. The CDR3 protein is CASSEPYLYEQYF. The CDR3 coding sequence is TGTGCCAGCAGTGAGCCATACCTCTACGAGCAGTACTTC.

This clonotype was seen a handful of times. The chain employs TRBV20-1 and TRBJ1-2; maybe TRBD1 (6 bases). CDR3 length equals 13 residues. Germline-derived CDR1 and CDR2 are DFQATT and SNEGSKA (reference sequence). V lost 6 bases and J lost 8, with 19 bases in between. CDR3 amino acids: CSATPGRTEGYTF. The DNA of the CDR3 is TGCAGTGCAACACCGGGACGGACAGAGGGCTACACCTTC.

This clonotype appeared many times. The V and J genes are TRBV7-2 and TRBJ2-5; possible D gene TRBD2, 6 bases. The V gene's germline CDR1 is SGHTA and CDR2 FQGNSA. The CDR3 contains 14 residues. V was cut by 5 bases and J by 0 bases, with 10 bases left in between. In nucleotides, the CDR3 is TGTGCCAGCAGCGTGGGCGGGGACCAAGAGACCCAGTACTTC. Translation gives CASSVGGDQETQYF.

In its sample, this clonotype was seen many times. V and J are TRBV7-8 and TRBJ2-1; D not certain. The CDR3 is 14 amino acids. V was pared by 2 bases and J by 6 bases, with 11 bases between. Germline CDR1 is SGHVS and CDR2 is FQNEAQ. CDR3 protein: CASSLRSLGNEQFF. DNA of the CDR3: TGTGCCAGCAGCTTAAGGAGTCTGGGCAATGAGCAGTTCTTC.

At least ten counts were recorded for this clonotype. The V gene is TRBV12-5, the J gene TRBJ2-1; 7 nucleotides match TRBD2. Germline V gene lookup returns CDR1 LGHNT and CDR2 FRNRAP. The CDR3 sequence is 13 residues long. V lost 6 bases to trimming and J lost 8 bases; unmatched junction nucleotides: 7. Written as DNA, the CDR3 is TGTGCTAGTGGGGGGGGGGGGGAGGATGAGCAGTTCTTC. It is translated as CASGGGGEDEQFF.

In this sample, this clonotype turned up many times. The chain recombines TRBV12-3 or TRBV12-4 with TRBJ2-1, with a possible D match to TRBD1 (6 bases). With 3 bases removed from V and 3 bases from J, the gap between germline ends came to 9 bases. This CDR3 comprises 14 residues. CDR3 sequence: CASSFHRDYNEQFF. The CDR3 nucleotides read TGTGCCAGCAGTTTTCACAGGGACTACAATGAGCAGTTCTTC.